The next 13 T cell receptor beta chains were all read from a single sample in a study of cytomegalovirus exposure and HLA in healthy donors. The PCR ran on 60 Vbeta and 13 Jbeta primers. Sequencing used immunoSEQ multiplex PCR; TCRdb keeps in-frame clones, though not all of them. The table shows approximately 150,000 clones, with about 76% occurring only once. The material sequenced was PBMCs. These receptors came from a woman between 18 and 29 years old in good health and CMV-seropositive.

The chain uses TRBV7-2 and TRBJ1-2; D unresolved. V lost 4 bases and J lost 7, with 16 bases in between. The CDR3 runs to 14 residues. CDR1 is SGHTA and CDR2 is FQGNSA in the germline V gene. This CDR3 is CASSSRSGLGGYTF. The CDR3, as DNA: TGTGCCAGCAGCTCTCGATCGGGGTTGGGTGGCTACACCTTC.

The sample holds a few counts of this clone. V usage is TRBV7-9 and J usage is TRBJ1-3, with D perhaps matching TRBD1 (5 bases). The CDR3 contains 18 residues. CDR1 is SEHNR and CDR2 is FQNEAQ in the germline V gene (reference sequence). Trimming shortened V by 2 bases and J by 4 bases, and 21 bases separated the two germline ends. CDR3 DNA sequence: TGTGCCAGCAGCTTATTGTTGGACGATGGGGCTGCGGGAAACACCATATATTTT. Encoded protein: CASSLLLDDGAAGNTIYF.

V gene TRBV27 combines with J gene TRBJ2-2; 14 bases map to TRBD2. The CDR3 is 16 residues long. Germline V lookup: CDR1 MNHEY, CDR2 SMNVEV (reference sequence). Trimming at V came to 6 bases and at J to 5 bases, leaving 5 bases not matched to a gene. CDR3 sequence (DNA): TGTGCCAGCAGGCCGACTAGCGGGGGGGCGACCGGGGAGCTGTTTTTT. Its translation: CASRPTSGGATGELFF.

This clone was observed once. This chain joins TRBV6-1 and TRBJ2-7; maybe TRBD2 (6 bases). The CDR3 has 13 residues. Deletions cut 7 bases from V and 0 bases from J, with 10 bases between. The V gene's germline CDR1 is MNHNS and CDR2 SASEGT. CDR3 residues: CASTRDRSYEQYF. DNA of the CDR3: TGTGCCAGCACGCGGGACCGCTCCTACGAGCAGTACTTC.

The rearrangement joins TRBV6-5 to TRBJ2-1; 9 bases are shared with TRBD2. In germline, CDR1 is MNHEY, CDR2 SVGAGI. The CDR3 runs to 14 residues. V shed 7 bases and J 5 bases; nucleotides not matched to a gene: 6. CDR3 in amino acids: CASMPGLAHNEQFF. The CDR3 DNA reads TGTGCCAGCATGCCGGGACTAGCCCACAATGAGCAGTTCTTC.

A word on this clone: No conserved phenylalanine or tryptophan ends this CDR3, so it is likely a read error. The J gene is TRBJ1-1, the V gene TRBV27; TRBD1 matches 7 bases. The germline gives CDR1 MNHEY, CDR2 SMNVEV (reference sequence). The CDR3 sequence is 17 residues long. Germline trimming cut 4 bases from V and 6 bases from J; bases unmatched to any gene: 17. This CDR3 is CASSSPSLTGLGSEAFL. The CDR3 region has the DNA TGTGCCAGCAGTTCCCCCTCCTTGACAGGGTTGGGGTCTGAAGCTTTCCTT.

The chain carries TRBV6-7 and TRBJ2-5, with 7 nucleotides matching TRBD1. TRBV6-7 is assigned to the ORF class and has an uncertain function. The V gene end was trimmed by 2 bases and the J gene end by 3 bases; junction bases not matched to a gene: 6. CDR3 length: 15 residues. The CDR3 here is CASSYTDRAEETQYF. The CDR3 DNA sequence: TGTGCCAGCAGTTACACAGACAGGGCGGAAGAGACCCAGTACTTC.

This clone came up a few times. The CDR3 DNA follows: TGTGCCAGCAGCGCAACTACTAGCGGGGGGGCCATGAGGGCCGGGGAGCTGTTTTTT. It yields the protein CASSATTSGGAMRAGELFF. The gene calls are TRBV9 and TRBJ2-2; TRBD2 matches 13 bases. The CDR3 is 19 amino acids. Germline V gene lookup returns CDR1 SGDLS and CDR2 YYNGEE. Trimming at V came to 3 bases and at J to 6 bases, leaving 14 bases not matched to a gene.

For the CDR3, the DNA is TGCGCCAGCAGCCAACCTATTTCAGGGGACTACTTTGAAAAACTGTTTTTT. This codes for CASSQPISGDYFEKLFF. The chain links TRBV4-1 to TRBJ1-4; a possible D gene is TRBD1 (6 bases). The V and J ends lost 2 bases and 7 bases respectively, with 20 bases between them. Germline V CDR1 and CDR2: MGHRA, YSYEKL. The CDR3 sequence is 17 residues long.

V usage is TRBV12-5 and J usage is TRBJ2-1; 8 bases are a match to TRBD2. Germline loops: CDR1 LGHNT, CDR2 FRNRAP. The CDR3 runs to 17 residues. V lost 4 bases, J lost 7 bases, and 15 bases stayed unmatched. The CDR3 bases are TGTGCTAGTGGTTCCGAGGGAGCGGGGGAGGGCAGGAATGAGCAGTTCTTC. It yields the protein CASGSEGAGEGRNEQFF.

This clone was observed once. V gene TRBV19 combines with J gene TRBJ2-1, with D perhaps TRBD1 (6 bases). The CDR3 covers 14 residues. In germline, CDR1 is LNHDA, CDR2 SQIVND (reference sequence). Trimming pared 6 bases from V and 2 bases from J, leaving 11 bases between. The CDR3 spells CASRLQGTYNEQFF. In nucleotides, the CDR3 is TGTGCCAGTAGGCTACAGGGAACCTACAATGAGCAGTTCTTC. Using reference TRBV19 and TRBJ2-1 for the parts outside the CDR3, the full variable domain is DGGITQSPKYLFRKEGQNVTLSCEQNLNHDAMYWYRQDPGQGLRLIYYSQIVNDFQKGDIAEGYSVSREKKESFPLTVTSAQKNPTAFYLCASRLQGTYNEQFFGPGTRLTVL.

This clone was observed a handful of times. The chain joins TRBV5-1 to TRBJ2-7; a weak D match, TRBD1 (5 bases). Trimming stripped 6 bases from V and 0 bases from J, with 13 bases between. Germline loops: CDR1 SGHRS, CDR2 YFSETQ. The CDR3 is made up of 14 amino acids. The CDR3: CASKVGVSSYEQYF. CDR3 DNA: TGCGCCAGCAAGGTAGGGGTGAGCTCCTACGAGCAGTACTTC.

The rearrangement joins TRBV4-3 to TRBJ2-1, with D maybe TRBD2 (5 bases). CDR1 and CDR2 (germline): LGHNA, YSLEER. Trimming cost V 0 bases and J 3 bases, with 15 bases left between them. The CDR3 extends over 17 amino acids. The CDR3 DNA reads TGCGCCAGCAGCCAAGACGGTTACGGACGGGACTACAATGAGCAGTTCTTC. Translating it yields CASSQDGYGRDYNEQFF.